This TCR beta chain emerged from a study of cytomegalovirus exposure and HLA in healthy donors. This CDR3 has 16 amino acids. With 3 bases removed from V and 4 bases from J, the gap between germline ends came to 19 bases. Looked up from germline, CDR1 is LGHNA and CDR2 is YSLEER. Details on this clone: Its antigen is not identified.

Produced via immunoSEQ multiplex PCR; TCRdb's table is partial and in-frame only. The repertoire has roughly 67,000 clones, approximately 90% of them found once; the top ten carry about 3%. Whole-study findings and limits: The tendency of first-cohort TCR clusters to co-occur in the 100 to 150 validation repertoires emerged from a later analysis. Researchers counted some 150 TCR beta chains as cytomegalovirus-associated. Most sequenced TCRs were rare (though some public TCRs occurred in many donors).

Sequences were obtained from PBMCs. This chain links TRBV4-3 with TRBJ2-7; TRBD1 might be the D (5 bases). This clonotype was sampled from a man aged 18-30 years in good health and CMV-seronegative. The CDR3 bases are TGCGCCAGCAGCCAGCATAGCAGACAGCTAACATACGAGCAGTACTTC. It encodes CASSQHSRQLTYEQYF.